These T cell receptor beta chains were read from a single sample in a study of cytotoxic CD8 clonotypes in ibrutinib-treated CLL. Profiled with immunoSEQ multiplex PCR; TCRdb holds only in-frame clones, not every one. There are approximately 190,000 clones in the sample; 70% to 75% occur only once, and 5.9% lies in the top ten. Sample: PBMCs, taken after 12 months of ibrutinib treatment. The receptors come from a human donor with chronic lymphocytic leukemia. The CDR3 runs from the conserved cysteine through the conserved F or W. The D gene is left open where the match is weak. A row's size may be missing; if present it is once, few, many or a size class.

length,D,size,V,J,DNA,CDR3
20,TRBD2,.,TRBV18,TRBJ2-7,TGTGCCAGCTCACCACCGATCGGGGCAGCCGGGACTAGCGGGAGGACCGAGCAGTACTTC,CASSPPIGAAGTSGRTEQYF
15,.,.,TRBV9,TRBJ1-4,TGTGCCAGCAGCGTAGAGGGACGGAATAATGAAAAACTGTTTTTT,CASSVEGRNNEKLFF
16,.,.,TRBV28,TRBJ1-2,TGTGCCAGCAGTAGACCCGACAGGACCGTCGGTCATGGCTACACCTTC,CASSRPDRTVGHGYTF
16,TRBD2,.,TRBV5-6,TRBJ2-7,TGTGCCAGCAGCTTGGAACTAGCGGGAGGTATAGGGCCGCAGTACTTC,CASSLELAGGIGPQYF
14,TRBD1,few,TRBV6-5,TRBJ1-2,TGTGCCAGCAATTACCGGGGACAGGGGACTGGCTACACCTTC,CASNYRGQGTGYTF
11,.,.,TRBV9,TRBJ1-2,TGTGCCAGCAGCGTAAACTATGGCTACACCTTC,CASSVNYGYTF
13,TRBD1,.,TRBV29-1,TRBJ2-7,TGCAGCGCCGGGACAGGGGGCCCCCCCGAGCAGTACTTC,CSAGTGGPPEQYF
15,TRBD2,.,TRBV28,TRBJ2-1,TGTGCCAGCTGGAGTAGAGCGGGATCCTCGAATGAGCAGTTCTTC,CASWSRAGSSNEQFF
17,.,.,TRBV5-1,TRBJ2-4,TGCGCCAGCAGCACCGGGCTGGACGCAGGTGGCAAAAACATTCAGTACTTC,CASSTGLDAGGKNIQYF
17,.,many,TRBV27,TRBJ1-1,TGTGCCAGCAGTTCCTTCTCAATCAGGGGCGATTCTGGTGAAGCTTTCTTT,CASSSFSIRGDSGEAFF
12,.,.,TRBV6-5,TRBJ1-1,.,CASSSSLTEAFF
17,.,.,TRBV18,TRBJ1-6,TGTGCCAGCTCACCCCTTGGACTCCTCTCCTATAATTCACCCCTCCACTTT,CASSPLGLLSYNSPLHF
14,.,.,TRBV28,TRBJ1-5,TGTGCCGAGGCGGCTCCCGGTAATGGTCAGCCCCAGCATTTT,CAEAAPGNGQPQHF
12,.,.,TRBV28,TRBJ2-7,TGTGCCAGCAGTCCCCGACGGGACAAGCAGATTTTC,CASSPRRDKQIF
16,TRBD1,.,TRBV7-9,TRBJ2-7,TGTGCCAGCAGCTTATTCCGAGGGGGCGCAGCCTACGAGCAGTACTTC,CASSLFRGGAAYEQYF
17,TRBD2,.,TRBV18,TRBJ2-5,TGTGCCAGCTCACCAATCTCTAGCGGGGCGCCTCAAGAGACCCAGTACTTC,CASSPISSGAPQETQYF
12,.,.,TRBV28,TRBJ2-1,TGTGCCAGCAGTTTAGGGCATAATGAGCAGTTCTTC,CASSLGHNEQFF
16,TRBD2,.,TRBV4-1,TRBJ2-7,TGCGCCAGCAGCCAAGACAGCGGGATCCGCCACCGAGAGCAGTACTTC,CASSQDSGIRHREQYF
12,.,.,TRBV2,TRBJ1-2,TGTGCCAGCAGTGAACGTCGCATATTCTACACCTTC,CASSERRIFYTF
14,.,.,TRBV7-9,TRBJ1-1,TGTGCCAGCAGCGTTCAGGGGATGTCCACTGAAGCTTTCTTT,CASSVQGMSTEAFF
18,.,.,TRBV19,TRBJ2-6,TGTGCCAGTAGTATGTCCCTAGCTCAACACTTGGGGGCCAACGTCCTGACTTTC,CASSMSLAQHLGANVLTF
15,TRBD1,.,TRBV4-2,TRBJ1-6,TGTGCCAGCTGGGCAAGGGCAGGGGGTAATTCACCCCTCCACTTT,CASWARAGGNSPLHF
14,.,once,TRBV6-5,TRBJ2-7,TGTGCCAGGAGGGCGAAGAGGGAAAGGTGCGAGCAGTACTTC,CARRAKRERCEQYF
16,.,.,TRBV19,TRBJ1-6,TGTGCCAGTAGTATAGATCCCCGGGGCTCAGATTCACCCCTCCACTTT,CASSIDPRGSDSPLHF
13,.,few,TRBV30,TRBJ2-7,TGTGCCTGGAGTGTTGGGCAGCACTACGAGCAGTACTTC,CAWSVGQHYEQYF
13,.,.,TRBV25-1,TRBJ2-7,TGTGCCAGCAGTGCATCCCCGGGCTACGAGCAGTACTTC,CASSASPGYEQYF
18,.,.,TRBV11-3,TRBJ2-3,TGTGCCAGCAGCCCACAGGGCGGCGGGGTGTGGGGCACAGATACGCAGTATTTT,CASSPQGGGVWGTDTQYF
14,.,.,TRBV4-3,TRBJ1-4,TGCGCCAGCAGCCAAGGAATGGTCAGGGAAAAACTGTTTTTT,CASSQGMVREKLFF
15,TRBD1,.,TRBV7-9,TRBJ2-5,TGTGCCAGCAGCTTAAGGACAGGGGGCAGAGAGACCCAGTACTTC,CASSLRTGGRETQYF
15,.,.,TRBV6-5,TRBJ2-7,TGTGCCAGCAGCCCCGGGACCCTCAGCACCTACGAGCAGTACTTC,CASSPGTLSTYEQYF
14,TRBD2,.,TRBV27,TRBJ2-3,TGTGCCAGCGGCCCTAGCGGGAGAAGAGATACGCAGTATTTT,CASGPSGRRDTQYF
15,.,once,TRBV15,TRBJ1-5,TGTGCCACCAGCCCCAAGGTAAATAGCAATCAGCCCCAGCATTTT,CATSPKVNSNQPQHF